The 32 T cell receptor beta chains below were found in one sample sequenced in a study of cytomegalovirus exposure and HLA in healthy donors. Method: immunoSEQ multiplex PCR; TCRdb's copy keeps in-frame clones and lacks some. The sample consists of over 110,000 clones, around nine tenths of them appearing once. The sequenced sample was PBMCs. All receptors come from a man aged 18 to 30 in good health and CMV-seropositive.

V gene TRBV30 combines with J gene TRBJ2-5, with D possibly being TRBD2 (6 bases). Germline V gene lookup returns CDR1 GTSNPN and CDR2 SVGIG (reference sequence). The V end was cut by 0 bases, the J end by 0 bases, with 14 bases between. This CDR3 spans 16 amino acids. The CDR3 loop reads CAWSVGVGGYQETQYF. The CDR3 nucleotides read TGTGCCTGGAGTGTGGGGGTTGGGGGGTACCAAGAGACCCAGTACTTC.

This clone was picked up many times. This sequence joins TRBV5-1 and TRBJ2-3; 10 bases map to TRBD2. V shed 2 bases and J 3 bases; nucleotides not matched to a gene: 12. This CDR3 is 18 amino acids long. CDR1 SGHRS and CDR2 YFSETQ come from the germline V gene. The CDR3 region is CASSLTPPSGSKTDTQYF. CDR3 coding DNA: TGCGCCAGCAGCTTAACCCCGCCTAGCGGGAGTAAGACAGATACGCAGTATTTT.

Written as DNA, the CDR3 is TGTGCCAGCAGCCCCCCCCTCCGGGTCCTGAACACTGAAGCTTTCTTT. It yields the protein CASSPPLRVLNTEAFF. The rearrangement uses TRBV7-9 and TRBJ1-1; D gene unclear. V was cut by 5 bases and J by 0 bases, with 16 bases left in between. The CDR3 spans 16 residues. Germline CDR1 reads SEHNR; CDR2 reads FQNEAQ (reference sequence).

The chain is built from TRBV4-2 and TRBJ2-5; 14 nucleotides line up with TRBD2. The CDR3 length is 17 residues. Germline CDR1 and CDR2: LGHNA and YNFKEQ. V trimming: 3 bases; J trimming: 1 base; junction bases outside the gene matches: 4. The CDR3 DNA reads TGTGCCAGCAGCCAGGGGACTAGCGGGAGTAGCCAAGAGACCCAGTACTTC. It translates to CASSQGTSGSSQETQYF.

The chain employs TRBV11-2 and TRBJ2-3, with a possible D match to TRBD1 (6 bases). V dropped 5 bases and J dropped 5 bases, with 23 bases sitting between them. This CDR3 has 17 residues. Per germline, CDR1 SGHAT and CDR2 FQNNGV. The CDR3 nucleotides are TGTGCCAGCAGCGATAGGGGGTGGGCAGGCCTGGGAGATACGCAGTATTTT. Protein: CASSDRGWAGLGDTQYF.

This clone was observed once. The rearrangement uses TRBV28 and TRBJ1-1; 8 nucleotides line up with TRBD1. The CDR3 has 16 amino acids. Germline V gene lookup returns CDR1 MDHEN and CDR2 SYDVKM. The J segment lost 1 base and the V segment lost 5 bases, leaving 9 bases of the junction unmatched. CDR3 DNA: TGTGCCAGCAGTCCTCGTACCGGGACAGGGAACACTGAAGCTTTCTTT. Translating gives CASSPRTGTGNTEAFF.

The chain is built from TRBV2 and TRBJ1-1, with D uncertain. The germline CDR1 and CDR2 sequences are SNHLY and FYNNEI. The CDR3 is made up of 14 amino acids. Deletions cut 0 bases from V and 1 base from J, with 6 bases between. The DNA for the CDR3 is TGTGCCAGCAGTGAAGCGCTGCGGAACACTGAAGCTTTCTTT. This encodes CASSEALRNTEAFF.

In this sample, this clone turned up once. The CDR3 is CASSLTGPYGYTF. Written as DNA, the CDR3 is TGTGCCAGCTCACTAACAGGGCCCTATGGCTACACCTTC. This chain joins TRBV18 and TRBJ1-2; a possible D gene is TRBD1 (6 bases). V was trimmed by 4 bases and J by 4 bases, leaving 10 bases between them. The CDR3 spans 13 residues. Per the germline V gene, CDR1 is KGHSH and CDR2 is LQKENI.

This chain uses TRBV18 with TRBJ1-1; D is uncertain. This CDR3 has 11 amino acids. CDR1 is KGHSH, CDR2 LQKENI, per germline. Trimming took 6 bases from V and 2 from J, leaving 4 bases between them. DNA of the CDR3: TGTGCCAGCTCCCTTAACACTGAAGCTTTCTTT. As protein: CASSLNTEAFF.

The chain combines TRBV7-9 with TRBJ2-1; the match to TRBD1 covers 8 bases. The V segment lost 2 bases and the J segment 8 bases; nucleotides outside the gene matches: 8. The CDR3 runs to 15 residues. Germline V CDR1 and CDR2: SEHNR, FQNEAQ (reference sequence). The CDR3, as DNA: TGTGCCAGCAGCTTATGGGACAGGAAAGGCCATGAGCAGTTCTTC. This translates into CASSLWDRKGHEQFF.

The chain has TRBV12-5 and TRBJ2-5; tentatively, D is TRBD2 (6 bases). Germline V gene sequence: CDR1 LGHNT, CDR2 FRNRAP. The length of the CDR3 is 15 residues. V was shortened by 5 bases and J by 5 bases, with 18 bases between the two germline ends. CDR3 DNA: TGTGCTAGTGGTCACCCCCGGGACTTCCGCGAGACCCAGTACTTC. This sequence encodes CASGHPRDFRETQYF.

The chain employs TRBV10-1 and TRBJ1-1; tentative D call: TRBD1 (5 bases). The CDR3 extends over 13 amino acids. CDR1 and CDR2 from the germline V gene are WNHNN and SYGVQD (reference sequence). V lost 4 bases, J lost 1 base, and 7 bases lay in between. Here the CDR3 DNA reads TGCGCCAGCAGTGGGACACCGAACACTGAAGCTTTCTTT. The encoded protein is CASSGTPNTEAFF.

The chain joins TRBV5-6 to TRBJ1-1, with D possibly TRBD1 on 5 matching bases. Germline CDR1 reads SGHDT; CDR2 reads YYEEEE. The CDR3 has 16 residues. V lost 2 bases and J 0 bases, leaving 14 bases between the germline ends. The CDR3 protein is CASSLRRGRMNTEAFF. The CDR3 bases are TGTGCCAGCAGCTTAAGGAGGGGACGCATGAACACTGAAGCTTTCTTT.

The V call is TRBV6-1, the J call TRBJ2-3; D is ambiguous. V was pared by 11 bases and J by 6 bases, with 9 bases between. This CDR3 spans 10 amino acids. Germline-derived CDR1 and CDR2 are MNHNS and SASEGT. The DNA for the CDR3 is TGTGCCGGTGGCCAGGATACGCAGTATTTT. It codes for CAGGQDTQYF.

The chain has TRBV30 and TRBJ2-1, with 12 bases aligning to TRBD2. CDR3 length: 14 amino acids. V dropped 5 bases and J dropped 7; count of bases not matched to a gene: 6. In germline, CDR1 is GTSNPN, CDR2 SVGIG (reference sequence). This CDR3 is CAWELAGGLNEQFF. CDR3 coding DNA: TGTGCCTGGGAGCTAGCGGGAGGGTTGAATGAGCAGTTCTTC.

This rearrangement joins TRBV27 to TRBJ1-6; 7 bases agree with TRBD1. The germline gives CDR1 MNHEY, CDR2 SMNVEV (reference sequence). The CDR3 extends over 15 amino acids. V gave up 6 bases and J gave up 9 bases; unmatched junction bases: 11. The CDR3 here is CASSKATGWVSPLHF. CDR3 sequence (DNA): TGTGCCAGCAGCAAGGCGACAGGGTGGGTTTCACCCCTCCACTTT.

Note on this clone: The junction departs from germline at one end; a sequencing error may be responsible. Written as DNA, the CDR3 is TGTGCCAGCCCACCATGGGGGACAGGGGGGGTCAACACTGAAGCTTTCTTT. The encoded protein is CASPPWGTGGVNTEAFF. V and J are TRBV18 and TRBJ1-1; 11 positions agree with TRBD1. The CDR3 extends over 17 amino acids. CDR1 and CDR2 from the germline V gene are KGHSH and LQKENI.

V and J are TRBV12-5 and TRBJ2-5, with D possibly matching TRBD2 (7 bases). This CDR3 comprises 15 residues. Germline V lookup: CDR1 LGHNT, CDR2 FRNRAP. With 7 bases removed from V and 0 bases from J, the gap between germline ends came to 15 bases. The CDR3 DNA reads TGTGCTAGTGCCCGAGGCGGGGGCAACCAAGAGACCCAGTACTTC. As protein: CASARGGGNQETQYF.

The chain uses TRBV9 and TRBJ2-1; D remains ambiguous. The CDR3 has 14 amino acids. The germline gives CDR1 SGDLS, CDR2 YYNGEE. Trimming shortened V by 0 bases and J by 7 bases, and 11 bases separated the two germline ends. This CDR3 reads CASSVVAGKNEQFF. The DNA for the CDR3 is TGTGCCAGCAGCGTAGTTGCAGGCAAGAATGAGCAGTTCTTC.

The chain carries TRBV5-1 and TRBJ2-3; TRBD2 agrees at 9 bases. Germline V gene lookup returns CDR1 SGHRS and CDR2 YFSETQ. V lost 5 bases and J lost 0; bases outside the gene matches: 4. The CDR3 is made up of 15 amino acids. Written as DNA, the CDR3 is TGCGCCAGCAGGCGACTAGCGGAGAGCACAGATACGCAGTATTTT. This gives the protein CASRRLAESTDTQYF.

The V call is TRBV14, the J call TRBJ2-7; the match to TRBD2 covers 7 bases. The J segment lost 2 bases and the V segment lost 0 bases, leaving 4 bases of the junction unmatched. Germline values: CDR1 SGHDN, CDR2 FVKESK. The CDR3 contains 15 residues. The CDR3 DNA reads TGTGCCAGCAGCCAAGATTGGGAGGGTCCCTACGAGCAGTACTTC. Encoded protein: CASSQDWEGPYEQYF.

The chain's CDR3 is CASSHPGSVYGYTF. As DNA, the CDR3 is TGTGCCAGCAGCCATCCAGGGTCTGTCTATGGCTACACCTTC. The V gene is TRBV5-4, the J gene TRBJ1-2; D possibly corresponds to TRBD1 (5 bases). The ends were cut back, 4 bases at V and 4 bases at J, with 14 bases in the middle. From germline, CDR1 is SGHNT and CDR2 YYREEE (reference sequence). The CDR3 is 14 residues long.

The rearrangement joins TRBV7-6 to TRBJ2-1, with D perhaps matching TRBD2 (5 bases). The V gene lost 3 bases and the J gene lost 6 bases, with 12 bases spanning the gap. This CDR3 region has 14 residues. The V gene's germline CDR1 is SGHVS and CDR2 FNYEAQ. CDR3 sequence reads: CASSFSEKGNEQFF. The DNA of the CDR3 is TGTGCCAGCAGCTTTAGCGAGAAGGGCAATGAGCAGTTCTTC.

Here the CDR3 reads CASSLVAGAGDTQYF. The CDR3 bases are TGTGCCAGCAGCTTAGTAGCGGGGGCCGGGGATACGCAGTATTTT. The chain has TRBV7-2 and TRBJ2-3, with 9 bases identical to TRBD2. The V and J ends lost 1 base and 6 bases, in that order; junction bases with no gene match: 5. Germline CDR1 is SGHTA and CDR2 is FQGNSA. The CDR3 spans 15 residues. Using reference TRBV7-2 and TRBJ2-3 for the parts outside the CDR3, the full variable domain is GAGVSQSPSNKVTEKGKDVELRCDPISGHTALYWYRQSLGQGLEFLIYFQGNSAPDKSGLPSDRFSAERTGGSVSTLTIQRTQQEDSAVYLCASSLVAGAGDTQYFGPGTRLTVL.

This chain joins TRBV14 and TRBJ2-7; D gene ambiguous. The germline gives CDR1 SGHDN, CDR2 FVKESK. The CDR3 runs 13 residues. V was trimmed by 6 bases and J by 5 bases, leaving 14 bases between them. The DNA for the CDR3 is TGTGCCAGCAGACCAGAAGCCGAGGACGAGCAGTACTTC. Encoded protein: CASRPEAEDEQYF.

The chain couples TRBV5-1 to TRBJ2-7; D is possibly TRBD2 (6 bases). V was shortened by 3 bases and J by 4 bases, with 14 bases between the two germline ends. The CDR3 extends over 14 amino acids. CDR1 and CDR2 from the germline V gene are SGHRS and YFSETQ. DNA for the CDR3: TGCGCCAGCAGCTCCGGGAGTCTCGGTTACGAGCAGTACTTC. Translated: CASSSGSLGYEQYF.

The chain uses TRBV5-4 and TRBJ2-5; TRBD2 matches 8 bases. CDR1 is SGHNT and CDR2 is YYREEE in the germline V gene (reference sequence). V trimming: 2 bases; J trimming: 0 bases; junction bases outside the gene matches: 9. CDR3 length: 17 residues. The CDR3 sequence is CASSLGAGGLYQETQYF. In nucleotides, the CDR3 is TGTGCCAGCAGCTTAGGGGCGGGGGGCCTGTACCAAGAGACCCAGTACTTC.

This clone showed up just once. The chain combines TRBV7-3 with TRBJ2-4, with D possibly matching TRBD2 (5 bases). Germline CDR1 and CDR2: SGHTA and FQGTGA. The CDR3 covers 13 residues. Trimming removed 2 bases from V and 8 bases from J, with 10 bases in between. CDR3 sequence: CASSLSQEDIQYF. For the CDR3, the DNA is TGTGCCAGCAGCTTATCGCAGGAGGACATTCAGTACTTC.

The gene calls are TRBV12-5 and TRBJ2-1, with a weak D call TRBD2 (6 bases). The V gene lost 3 bases and the J gene lost 2 bases, with 11 bases spanning the gap. The germline V gene has CDR1 LGHNT and CDR2 FRNRAP. This CDR3 contains 15 residues. The CDR3 DNA reads as TGTGCTAGTGGTTTCCGGGACTCCCCCTACAATGAGCAGTTCTTC. Protein sequence: CASGFRDSPYNEQFF.

The rearrangement uses TRBV19 and TRBJ2-7; 11 positions agree with TRBD1. Germline CDR1 reads LNHDA; CDR2 reads SQIVND (reference sequence). The CDR3 runs 16 residues. Trimming removed 5 bases from V and 4 bases from J; junction bases left unmatched: 10. CDR3 sequence (DNA): TGTGCCAGTAGTCCTCGACCCGGGACAGGGGGGTACGAGCAGTACTTC. This gives the protein CASSPRPGTGGYEQYF.

Only one count was recorded for this clone. The chain recombines TRBV5-6 with TRBJ2-5; 10 bases line up with TRBD2. V was pared by 1 base and J by 2 bases, with 5 bases of the junction left unmatched. Looked up from germline, CDR1 is SGHDT and CDR2 is YYEEEE. This CDR3 contains 16 residues. The CDR3 DNA sequence: TGTGCCAGCAGCTTGCAGGGACTAGCGACGCAAGAGACCCAGTACTTC. This gives the protein CASSLQGLATQETQYF.

The chain combines TRBV6-1 with TRBJ1-5; unclear D gene. CDR3 size: 12 residues. V was shortened by 4 bases and J by 4 bases, with 5 bases between the two germline ends. Germline V gene sequence: CDR1 MNHNS, CDR2 SASEGT. CDR3 nucleotide sequence: TGTGCCAGCAGTGTGGCAAATCAGCCCCAGCATTTT. Residues: CASSVANQPQHF.